This TCR beta chain was profiled in a study of technical replicates of blood from several donors. Assay: immunoSEQ multiplex PCR; the TCRdb copy retains only in-frame clones and omits some. Of 80,000 to 95,000 clones in the sample, about 96% were seen once. The CDR3 totals 12 residues. Sequencing was done on a sample of T cells isolated from PBMCs. V usage is TRBV21-1 and J usage is TRBJ1-2. TRBV21-1 is designated a pseudogene. The clonotype was recovered from a human donor in good health. The CDR3 sequence is CASSKECGGYTF. CDR3 nucleotides: TGTGCCAGCAGCAAAGAGTGCGGGGGCTACACCTTC.